A selection of T cell receptor beta chains follows, all from one sample in a study of blood T cells in healthy people across ages. TCRdb re-called the 5' RACE reads through MiXCR, storing one row per CDR3 protein. This table has 650,000 to 1,000,000 distinct CDR3 sequences, around 36% appearing once. Sequenced material: blood. These receptors were collected from a man younger than 35 in good health. Both conserved end residues are part of each CDR3. The D gene is left open where the match is weak. The listing skips clone size in some rows; elsewhere it reads once, few, many or a size class.

TRBJ2-1	-	-	TRBV12-3/TRBV12-4	TGTGCCAGCAGTTCTGCCAGGGGCGCGGCCAGCAATGAGCAGTTCTTC	CASSSARGAASNEQFF
TRBJ2-7	few	-	TRBV30	TGTGCCTGGAACTCGATGGATCTTTTGGACGAGCAGTACTTC	CAWNSMDLLDEQYF
TRBJ2-5	many	-	TRBV7-3	TGTGCCAGCAGCTTACTCGGGTCAGAGACCCAGTACTTC	CASSLLGSETQYF
TRBJ2-7	-	-	TRBV29-1	TGCAGCGTTTCAGGGCACGAGCAGTACTTC	CSVSGHEQYF
TRBJ2-7	-	-	TRBV20-1	TGCAGTGCTGGGGATTATGGGACACCCGGAGAGGACAATGAGCAGTACTTC	CSAGDYGTPGEDNEQYF
TRBJ1-2	-	TRBD1	TRBV27	TGTGCCAGCAGTTTATATGCCGGGACAGGGTTGTATGGCCACACCTTC	CASSLYAGTGLYGHTF
TRBJ2-7	-	TRBD1	TRBV20-1	TGCAGTGCTAGAGACCGGGACAGGGCGGCCTACGAGCAGTACTTC	CSARDRDRAAYEQYF
TRBJ1-1	few	-	TRBV27	TGTGCCAGCAGTTTATTTGGGGACATGAACACTGAAGCTTTCTTT	CASSLFGDMNTEAFF
TRBJ1-2	-	-	TRBV21-1	TGTGCCAGCAGTAAGAGGGCAGGGAGGAACTATGGCTACACCTTC	CASSKRAGRNYGYTF
TRBJ1-6	few	TRBD1	TRBV7-3	TGTGCCAGCAGCTTAAGCAGGGGGGATTCACCCCTCCACTTT	CASSLSRGDSPLHF
TRBJ2-3	many	TRBD2	TRBV5-1	TGCGCCAGCAGCCCAATAGCGGGGGAGCGAGATACGCAGTATTTT	CASSPIAGERDTQYF